The next 18 T cell receptor beta chains were all read from a single sample in a study of early T cells in non-severe SARS-CoV-2 infection. A single record per CDR3 protein comes from TCRdb applying MiXCR to the 5' RACE reads. Of over 45,000 distinct CDR3 sequences listed, about 7.7% are singletons. Sequencing used whole blood, obtained at baseline. These receptors all stem from an adult who was a healthcare worker with PCR-confirmed SARS-CoV-2 infection or an uninfected control (not recorded which).

This clonotype was seen a handful of times. The rearrangement joins TRBV9 to TRBJ2-1, with D possibly being TRBD1 or TRBD2 (5 bases each). Trimming left V 3 bases short and J 5 bases short, with 12 bases between. CDR3 length equals 14 residues. Germline CDR1 reads SGDLS; CDR2 reads YYNGEE. The CDR3, as DNA: TGTGCCAGCAGCGCCTCCGGGACCAACAATGAGCAGTTCTTC. Its protein is CASSASGTNNEQFF. Variable domain in full (rest from reference TRBV9 and TRBJ2-1): DSGVTQTPKHLITATGQRVTLRCSPRSGDLSVYWYQQSLDQGLQFLIQYYNGEERAKGNILERFSAQQFPDLHSELNLSSLELGDSALYFCASSASGTNNEQFFGPGTRLTVL.

The J gene is TRBJ2-3, the V gene TRBV12-3 or TRBV12-4; D remains unclear. Trimming stripped 5 bases from V and 3 bases from J, with 9 bases between. The CDR3 consists of 13 residues. The CDR3 protein is CASSGVSTDTQYF. The CDR3 region has the DNA TGTGCCAGCAGTGGTGTCTCAACAGATACGCAGTATTTT.

The gene calls are TRBV19 and TRBJ2-5; TRBD1 matches at 12 bases. Germline CDR1 reads LNHDA; CDR2 reads SQIVND (reference sequence). J was trimmed by 5 bases and V by 6 bases; bases with no gene match: 13. CDR3 size: 17 residues. For the CDR3, the DNA is TGTGCCAGTAGACCTCGGCCGGGACAGGGGGCCTGGGAGACCCAGTACTTC. Residues: CASRPRPGQGAWETQYF.

This rearrangement joins TRBV24-1 to TRBJ2-6, with TRBD1 as a possible D gene (5 bases). In germline, CDR1 is KGHDR, CDR2 SFDVKD. V dropped 5 bases and J dropped 3 bases, with 10 bases sitting between them. The CDR3 sequence is 15 residues long. This chain's CDR3 is CATSASGFGANVLTF. The CDR3 nucleotides are TGTGCCACCAGTGCTTCAGGGTTTGGGGCCAACGTCCTGACTTTC.

This chain connects TRBV4-2 to TRBJ2-6; D may be TRBD1 (5 bases). The CDR3 has 17 amino acids. Germline V gene lookup returns CDR1 LGHNA and CDR2 YNFKEQ. Trimming took 1 base from V and 0 from J, leaving 10 bases between them. CDR3 sequence: CASSQGSGRSGANVLTF. The CDR3 DNA sequence: TGTGCCAGCAGCCAAGGGTCAGGGCGCTCTGGGGCCAACGTCCTGACTTTC.

This clonotype was counted a few times. The chain couples TRBV20-1 to TRBJ1-5, with TRBD1 as a possible D gene (5 bases). Germline CDR1 and CDR2: DFQATT and SNEGSKA (reference sequence). Trimming removed 0 bases from V and 1 base from J, with 13 bases in between. The length of the CDR3 is 16 residues. CDR3 region: CSARDIGWDSNQPQHF. The CDR3, as DNA: TGCAGTGCTAGAGATATAGGCTGGGACAGCAATCAGCCCCAGCATTTT.

This clonotype has a handful of counts. The chain uses TRBV19 and TRBJ2-5, with D hard to call. Trimming removed 3 bases at V and 0 bases at J, with 8 bases between. CDR1 and CDR2 from the germline V gene are LNHDA and SQIVND (reference sequence). The length of the CDR3 is 14 residues. CDR3 coding DNA: TGTGCCAGTAGTATCGGGTCAGACCAAGAGACCCAGTACTTC. Protein: CASSIGSDQETQYF.

This clonotype has more than one count but fewer than ten. The chain links TRBV7-2 to TRBJ1-5, with D uncertain. Germline values: CDR1 SGHTA, CDR2 FQGNSA. CDR3 length: 13 amino acids. The V end lost 8 bases, the J end lost 2 bases, and 10 bases lay between the germline ends. CDR3 sequence: CASAVRGNQPQHF. For the CDR3, the DNA is TGTGCCAGCGCGGTCCGGGGCAATCAGCCCCAGCATTTT.

The rearrangement uses TRBV6-2 or TRBV6-3 and TRBJ2-5; D is possibly TRBD2 (5 bases). Germline V gene sequence: CDR1 MNHEY, CDR2 SVGEGT. V gave up 4 bases and J gave up 5 bases, with 8 bases separating them. This CDR3 region has 12 residues. The CDR3 bases are TGTGCCAGCAGTTTCGGCGGGGAGACCCAGTACTTC. Its protein product is CASSFGGETQYF.

The V gene is TRBV11-2, the J gene TRBJ1-2; 9 nucleotides agree with TRBD1. J was trimmed by 1 base and V by 7 bases; bases with no gene match: 7. The CDR3 runs 15 residues. CDR1 is SGHAT, CDR2 FQNNGV, per germline. CDR3 in amino acids: CASTTTGGFNYGYTF. CDR3 DNA: TGTGCCAGCACAACGACAGGGGGTTTTAACTATGGCTACACCTTC.

This clonotype was found many times. The V call is TRBV9, the J call TRBJ1-4; unclear D gene. Deletions cut 0 bases from V and 3 bases from J, with 6 bases between. CDR1 SGDLS and CDR2 YYNGEE come from the germline V gene. This CDR3 comprises 14 residues. In DNA, the CDR3 is TGTGCCAGCAGCGTAGCTTCAGCTAATGAAAAACTGTTTTTT. Translated: CASSVASANEKLFF. The full variable domain, completed using reference TRBV9 and TRBJ1-4, is DSGVTQTPKHLITATGQRVTLRCSPRSGDLSVYWYQQSLDQGLQFLIQYYNGEERAKGNILERFSAQQFPDLHSELNLSSLELGDSALYFCASSVASANEKLFFGSGTQLSVL.

This clonotype was observed a few times. V and J are TRBV6-2 or TRBV6-3 and TRBJ2-5; no firm D call. The V gene's germline CDR1 is MNHEY and CDR2 SVGEGT. The CDR3 covers 13 residues. Between the trimmed V and J ends, which lost 0 bases and 5 bases, there was a span of 7 bases. CDR3 sequence: CASSYSARETQYF. CDR3 DNA sequence: TGTGCCAGCAGTTACTCCGCGAGGGAGACCCAGTACTTC.

This clonotype was seen only a few times. This chain uses TRBV7-9 with TRBJ2-2; D not certain. The CDR3 runs 14 residues. Germline V gene lookup returns CDR1 SEHNR and CDR2 FQNEAQ (reference sequence). The V gene lost 5 bases and the J gene lost 0 bases, with 7 bases spanning the gap. Written as DNA, the CDR3 is TGTGCCAGCAGCCAAGGACCGAACACCGGGGAGCTGTTTTTT. The encoded protein is CASSQGPNTGELFF.

This clonotype was recorded many times. The chain is built from TRBV6-6 and TRBJ2-7; maybe TRBD2 (6 bases). Germline loops: CDR1 MNHNY, CDR2 SVGAGI (reference sequence). The CDR3 consists of 18 residues. Trimming removed 8 bases from V and 4 bases from J, with 30 bases in between. CDR3 bases: TGTGCCAGCTATTTTTCGACCGGGACTGGACATAAGGAATACGAGCAGTACTTC. Encoded protein: CASYFSTGTGHKEYEQYF.

The chain carries TRBV6-2 or TRBV6-3 and TRBJ2-5, with 13 bases matching TRBD2. Germline loops: CDR1 MNHEY, CDR2 SVGEGT. This CDR3 region has 16 residues. V trimming: 6 bases; J trimming: 2 bases; junction bases outside the gene matches: 6. In DNA form, the CDR3 reads TGTGCCAGCAGCTACGGACTAGCGGGAGAACAAGAGACCCAGTACTTC. The encoded protein is CASSYGLAGEQETQYF.

The J gene is TRBJ2-5, the V gene TRBV5-5, with TRBD2 matching 13 bases. The V segment lost 4 bases and the J segment 5 bases; nucleotides outside the gene matches: 14. This CDR3 has 18 amino acids. Per the germline V gene, CDR1 is SGHKS and CDR2 is YYEKEE (reference sequence). The CDR3: CASSLRTSGSGLVETQYF. The CDR3, as DNA: TGTGCCAGCAGCCTTAGGACTAGCGGGAGTGGCTTGGTTGAGACCCAGTACTTC.

This chain joins TRBV28 and TRBJ2-7, with unresolved D. The ends were cut back, 5 bases at V and 0 bases at J, with 17 bases in the middle. The CDR3 has 16 residues. The V gene's germline CDR1 is MDHEN and CDR2 SYDVKM. The CDR3 is CASSTSLVLYSYEQYF. The DNA for the CDR3 is TGTGCCAGCAGTACAAGTTTGGTCCTATACTCCTACGAGCAGTACTTC. Full variable domain (outside the CDR3, taken from reference TRBV28 and TRBJ2-7): DVKVTQSSRYLVKRTGEKVFLECVQDMDHENMFWYRQDPGLGLRLIYFSYDVKMKEKGDIPEGYSVSREKKERFSLILESASTNQTSMYLCASSTSLVLYSYEQYFGPGTRLTVT.

In its sample, this clonotype was seen many times. The genes are TRBV9 and TRBJ2-3; D is uncertain. Germline CDR1 is SGDLS and CDR2 is YYNGEE. Between the trimmed V and J ends, which lost 0 bases and 0 bases, there was a span of 2 bases. CDR3 length equals 13 residues. The CDR3 nucleotides read TGTGCCAGCAGCGTAGGAAGCACAGATACGCAGTATTTT. Translation: CASSVGSTDTQYF.